This T cell receptor (beta chain) was documented in a study of shared clonotypes between healthy human individuals. Sequencing used immunoSEQ multiplex PCR; TCRdb keeps in-frame clones, though not all of them. Of some 680,000 clones listed, 73% are singletons. After removal of 4 bases from V and 0 bases from J, the junction contained 1 base not matched to a gene. The CDR3 is 15 residues long. The V gene's germline CDR1 is SQVTM and CDR2 ANQGSEA. Sequencing used memory CD4+ T cells sorted from blood. The subset was: CD45RA-negative fraction. V is TRBV29-1 and J is TRBJ2-1, with 12 bases fitting TRBD2. The sequence was obtained from a woman in her 30s in good health. CDR3 sequence reads: CSVVGLAGSYNEQFF. The CDR3 DNA reads as TGCAGCGTTGTGGGACTAGCGGGCTCCTACAATGAGCAGTTCTTC.